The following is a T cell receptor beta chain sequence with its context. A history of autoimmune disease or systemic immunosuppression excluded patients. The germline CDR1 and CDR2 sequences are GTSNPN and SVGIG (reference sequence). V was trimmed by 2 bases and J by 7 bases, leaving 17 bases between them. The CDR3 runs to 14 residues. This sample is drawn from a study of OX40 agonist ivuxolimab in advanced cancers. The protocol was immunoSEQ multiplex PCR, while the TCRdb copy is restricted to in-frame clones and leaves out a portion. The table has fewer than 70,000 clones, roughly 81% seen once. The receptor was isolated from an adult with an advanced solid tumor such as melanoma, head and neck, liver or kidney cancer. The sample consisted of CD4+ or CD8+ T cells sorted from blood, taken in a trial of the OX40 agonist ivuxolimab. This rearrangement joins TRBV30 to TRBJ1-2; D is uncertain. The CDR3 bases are TGTGCCTGGAGTATTTATTCATCCGGCCTTGGCTACACCTTC. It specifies CAWSIYSSGLGYTF.